The rows below give T cell receptor beta chains drawn from one sample of a study of cytomegalovirus exposure and HLA in healthy donors. TCRdb's copy holds only in-frame clones and misses some; the assay was immunoSEQ multiplex PCR. The repertoire holds over 150,000 clones, about 85% seen once, with less than 10% in the top ten. The sequenced sample consisted of PBMCs. These receptor sequences come from a man younger than 45 in good health and CMV-seropositive. CDR3s include the opening cysteine and the closing phenylalanine or tryptophan. The D gene is left open where the match is weak. Rows give clone size only sometimes, using once, few, many, or a class for an expanded clone.

>TRBV10-2|-|TRBJ1-2|13|-
TGCGCCAGCAGCAACCAGGGGACGGGGGGCTACACCTTC
CASSNQGTGGYTF
>TRBV7-3|-|TRBJ2-1|17|TRBD2
TGTGCCAGCAGCTTAACGTCACTAGCGGGAGACGGCAATGAGCAGTTCTTC
CASSLTSLAGDGNEQFF
>TRBV11-2|-|TRBJ2-1|17|-
TGTGCCAGCAGCTCCCCAGAGATATTCGGGAGCAATCATGAGCAGTTCTTC
CASSSPEIFGSNHEQFF
>TRBV14|-|TRBJ2-1|18|TRBD2
TGTGCCAGCAGCCGATCTCCACCGACTAGCGGAAATTACAATGAGCAGTTCTTC
CASSRSPPTSGNYNEQFF
>TRBV6-6|-|TRBJ1-1|14|-
TGTGCCAGCAGTCCCCCGGGATCGAACACTGAAGCTTTCTTT
CASSPPGSNTEAFF
>TRBV19|once|TRBJ1-5|16|TRBD1
TGTGCCAGTAGTAGAGACCGACAGGGGAGCAATCAGCCCCAGCATTTT
CASSRDRQGSNQPQHF
>TRBV19|-|TRBJ2-5|14|-
TGTGCCAGTAGTATCGGGGTCCGGAAAGAGACCCAGTACTTC
CASSIGVRKETQYF
>TRBV4-3|-|TRBJ2-1|15|-
TGCGCCAGCAGCCAAGTGCGTAATTCCTACAATGAGCAGTTCTTC
CASSQVRNSYNEQFF
>TRBV19|-|TRBJ2-5|15|-
TGTGCCAGTACCCGAGGATGGGAGGCCCAAGAGACCCAGTACTTC
CASTRGWEAQETQYF
>TRBV30|-|TRBJ2-7|13|-
TGTGCCTGGAAGCCTATTGGGGCCTACGAGCAGTACTTC
CAWKPIGAYEQYF
>TRBV5-6|-|TRBJ2-7|13|-
TGTGCCAGCAGTCATACGTGGGCCGACGAGCAGTACTTC
CASSHTWADEQYF
>TRBV28|-|TRBJ2-1|15|TRBD1
TGTGCCAGCAGTGAGGGTGACAGGGATAAGGGTGAGCAGTTCTTC
CASSEGDRDKGEQFF
>TRBV6-5|few|TRBJ1-3|13|-
TGTGCCAGCAGTTACCAGAGGGGAAACACCATATATTTT
CASSYQRGNTIYF
>TRBV27|-|TRBJ2-7|17|TRBD2
TGTGCCAGCAGTCCACCGGGACTAGGGGGGGGCTCCTACGAGCAGTACTTC
CASSPPGLGGGSYEQYF
>TRBV13|-|TRBJ2-1|16|TRBD1
TGTGCCAGCAGCTCTCCCCGCCGGGACAGGGGGAATGAGCAGTTCTTC
CASSSPRRDRGNEQFF
>TRBV5-6|few|TRBJ2-4|13|-
TGTGCCAGCAGTGAAGGGGTCGGAAACATTCAGTACTTC
CASSEGVGNIQYF
>TRBV9|-|TRBJ2-7|15|TRBD2
TGTGCCAGCAGCTCGCCACTAGCGGGGGGGCGGGAGCAGTACTTC
CASSSPLAGGREQYF
>TRBV30|-|TRBJ2-7|12|-
TGTGCCTGGAGTTATGAGGCATACGAGCAGTACTTC
CAWSYEAYEQYF
>TRBV9|-|TRBJ1-2|14|-
TGTGCCAGCAGCGTAGCTGTTAGAGGCGGAGGCTACACCTTC
CASSVAVRGGGYTF
>TRBV4-1|-|TRBJ2-3|13|TRBD2
TGCGCCGCTAGCGGGGCCAACGAAGGTACGCAGTATTTT
CAASGANEGTQYF
>TRBV9|-|TRBJ2-1|15|TRBD2
TGTGCCAGCTCCGGGCAGCGGGGGTCCTACAATGAGCAGTTCTTC
CASSGQRGSYNEQFF
>TRBV21-1|once|TRBJ1-5|16|-
TGTGCCAGCAGCAAAGAGATCCGCCTAGGGGGTCAGCCCCAGCATTTT
CASSKEIRLGGQPQHF
>TRBV30|-|TRBJ2-1|12|TRBD1
TGTGCCTGGAGTGTACAGGGGGTTAAGCAGTTCTTC
CAWSVQGVKQFF
>TRBV27|once|TRBJ1-5|12|-
TGTGCCAGCAGCTCGTCCGGTCAGCCCCAGCATTTT
CASSSSGQPQHF
>TRBV5-1|-|TRBJ2-3|15|-
TGCGCCAGCAGCTTGGGCGGGACTTCCCACGATTGGCAGTATTTT
CASSLGGTSHDWQYF
>TRBV6-5|-|TRBJ2-1|14|-
TGTGCCAGCAGTTCAGTGGCCTTCTACAATGAGCAGTTCTTC
CASSSVAFYNEQFF
>TRBV27|-|TRBJ2-7|15|TRBD1
TGTGCCAGCAGCCCTACAGGGGTAGGTTTTTTCGAGCAGTACTTC
CASSPTGVGFFEQYF
>TRBV5-1|few|TRBJ1-1|13|TRBD1
TGCGCCAGCAGCTTGTCAGGGGGGACTGAAGCTTTCTTT
CASSLSGGTEAFF
>TRBV7-8|-|TRBJ2-5|16|-
TGTGCCAGCAGCTTACGGGAAAGCTTAGACCAAGAGACCCAGTACTTC
CASSLRESLDQETQYF
>TRBV27|-|TRBJ2-7|14|-
TGTGCCAGCAGTGCCGCGGGACGAGTCTACGAGCAGTACTTC
CASSAAGRVYEQYF
>TRBV5-6|-|TRBJ1-2|14|-
TGTGCCAGCAGTACGGGACAACCGTACTATGGCTACACCTTC
CASSTGQPYYGYTF
>TRBV18|-|TRBJ2-3|15|TRBD2
TGTGCCAGCTCACGACTAGCGGGGCACACAGATACGCAGTATTTT
CASSRLAGHTDTQYF
>TRBV10-1|-|TRBJ1-2|10|-
TGCGCCCCCCATCGTTCTGCCCGGGACTTC
CAPHRSARDF
>TRBV2|-|TRBJ1-1|14|-
TGTGCCAGCAACCCGAAAGGGGGGAACACTGAAGCTTTCTTT
CASNPKGGNTEAFF
>TRBV15|-|TRBJ2-6|15|-
TGTGCCACCAGCAGCCTGAGCTCTGGGGCCAACGTCCTGACTTTC
CATSSLSSGANVLTF
>TRBV5-4|-|TRBJ2-2|13|-
TGTGCCAGCAGCTACAGGGACACCGGGGAGCTGTTTTTT
CASSYRDTGELFF
>TRBV9|-|TRBJ2-7|14|-
TGTGCCAGCAGCGTAGCAGGACAGTCCTACGAGCAGTACTTC
CASSVAGQSYEQYF
>TRBV29-1|-|TRBJ2-7|16|-
TGCAGCGTTGGTAGTGAAGCAGGGTGGCCTAGGGACGAGCAGTACTTC
CSVGSEAGWPRDEQYF
>TRBV6-1|-|TRBJ1-3|17|-
TGTGCCAGCAGTGTAACCCGGGAGCTAGGGGCTGGAAACACCATATATTTT
CASSVTRELGAGNTIYF
>TRBV2|-|TRBJ1-2|14|-
TGTGCCAGCAGTGAATTGGGGGGGATCGATGGCTACACCTTC
CASSELGGIDGYTF
>TRBV19|few|TRBJ2-1|13|-
TGTGCCAGTAGTATTTGGGGCCCCGATGAGCAGTTCTTC
CASSIWGPDEQFF
>TRBV4-3|-|TRBJ2-1|15|TRBD1
TGCGCCAGCAGCCAAGGGACAGGGAAAACAGATGAGCAGTTCTTC
CASSQGTGKTDEQFF
>TRBV18|-|TRBJ2-7|14|TRBD1
TGTGCCAGCTCACCAGGACAGGGGACCTACGAGCAGTACTTC
CASSPGQGTYEQYF
>TRBV28|-|TRBJ2-3|15|TRBD2
TGTGCCAGCAGTTGGATTAGCGGGAGAACAGATACGCAGTATTTT
CASSWISGRTDTQYF
>TRBV19|-|TRBJ2-1|15|TRBD1
TGTGCCAGTAGTTCCGGGACAGGGGGCGAGGATGAGCAGTTCTTC
CASSSGTGGEDEQFF
>TRBV6-5|-|TRBJ2-1|12|-
TGTGCCAGCGGGAACACTAGACGGGAGCAGTTCTTC
CASGNTRREQFF
>TRBV29-1|-|TRBJ1-1|10|-
TGCAGCGTGGTCGCAGGTGCAGCTTTCTTT
CSVVAGAAFF
>TRBV7-3|-|TRBJ1-2|15|TRBD1
TGTGCCAGCAGCTCGGGAACCGGGACAGGGTTTAGCTACACCTTC
CASSSGTGTGFSYTF
>TRBV2|-|TRBJ2-3|15|TRBD2
TGTGCCAGCAGTGAGCTAGCGGGAGGAACAGATACGCAGTATTTT
CASSELAGGTDTQYF
>TRBV30|-|TRBJ2-5|15|TRBD2
TGTGCCTGGAGTGTGGGGCTAGCGGGAGCAAAGACCCAGTACTTC
CAWSVGLAGAKTQYF
>TRBV10-2|-|TRBJ1-1|12|-
TGCGCCAGCAGTGTACTTGGCACTGAAGCTTTCTTT
CASSVLGTEAFF
>TRBV7-3|-|TRBJ2-2|15|TRBD2
TGTGCCAGCAGCCGTGGGGGGGAGGACACCGGGGAGCTGTTTTTT
CASSRGGEDTGELFF
>TRBV5-6|-|TRBJ2-7|16|-
TGTGCCAGCAGCTTGAGTGGACTCGCCTTCCGCTACGAGCAGTACTTC
CASSLSGLAFRYEQYF
>TRBV4-2|once|TRBJ1-5|15|-
TGTGCCAGCAGCCAAGGCCAAGCGAGCAATCAGCCCCAGCATTTT
CASSQGQASNQPQHF
>TRBV27|-|TRBJ2-7|14|-
TGTGCCAGCAGTCCCCCCCACAAGTCCTACGAGCAGTACTTC
CASSPPHKSYEQYF
>TRBV6-5|few|TRBJ2-2|15|TRBD1
TGTGCCAGCACCTATTCACAGGGGGTGGGGGGGGAGCTGTTTTTT
CASTYSQGVGGELFF
>TRBV6-5|-|TRBJ1-1|15|-
TGTGCCAGCAGTTTTTCGACAGCAGCTAACACTGAAGCTTTCTTT
CASSFSTAANTEAFF
>TRBV5-1|-|TRBJ1-1|13|-
TGCGCCAGCAGCTTGCAGGGAAGGACTGAAGCTTTCTTT
CASSLQGRTEAFF
>TRBV5-1|-|TRBJ2-5|15|TRBD2
TGCGCCAGCAGCTTGGCAGCGGGGGGGAAAGAGACCCAGTACTTC
CASSLAAGGKETQYF